A few counts support the clone carrying this T cell receptor (beta chain). The antigen is undetermined. The CDR3 spans 13 residues. Per germline, CDR1 MNHEY and CDR2 SMNVEV (reference sequence). With V trimmed by 5 bases and J by 8 bases, 4 bases remained unmatched. The record originates from a study of T cells in Graves' hyperthyroidism and ophthalmopathy. Overall study findings and caveats: A model of 13 V-J pairs discriminated ophthalmopathy from stable hyperthyroidism. Ophthalmopathy was predicted by the model a median of roughly 6.6 months ahead of onset. Blood held most thyroid clonotypes expanded above 0.001 frequency.

The CDR3 regions of TCR beta were amplified from RNA transcripts. HTBI primers were employed in a first-round RT-PCR of the TCR CDR3. TCRdb passed the multiplex PCR reads through MiXCR, listing each CDR3 protein once. The sample shows approximately 400,000 distinct CDR3 sequences, approximately 25% of them seen only once. Diagnosis rested on symptoms, serum thyroxine and TRAb, thyroid ultrasound, and orbital computed tomography. The receptor was derived from a man aged 50 to 60 with Graves' hyperthyroidism. The sequenced material came from blood. This rearrangement joins TRBV27 to TRBJ2-1; 9 nucleotides agree with TRBD2. The CDR3 coding sequence is TGTGCCAGCAGTAGGAGCGGGAGGTATGAGCAGTTCTTC. Its protein product is CASSRSGRYEQFF.